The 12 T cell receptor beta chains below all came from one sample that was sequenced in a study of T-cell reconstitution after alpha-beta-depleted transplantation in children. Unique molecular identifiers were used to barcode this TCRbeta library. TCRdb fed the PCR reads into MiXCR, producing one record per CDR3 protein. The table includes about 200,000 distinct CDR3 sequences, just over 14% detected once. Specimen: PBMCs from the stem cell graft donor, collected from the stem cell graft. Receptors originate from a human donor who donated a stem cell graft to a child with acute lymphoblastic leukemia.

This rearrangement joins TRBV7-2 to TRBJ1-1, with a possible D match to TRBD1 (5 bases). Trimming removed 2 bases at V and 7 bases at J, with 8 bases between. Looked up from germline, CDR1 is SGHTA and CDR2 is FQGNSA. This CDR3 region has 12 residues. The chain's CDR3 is CASSLLGVEAFF. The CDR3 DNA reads TGTGCCAGCAGCTTATTAGGGGTTGAAGCTTTCTTT.

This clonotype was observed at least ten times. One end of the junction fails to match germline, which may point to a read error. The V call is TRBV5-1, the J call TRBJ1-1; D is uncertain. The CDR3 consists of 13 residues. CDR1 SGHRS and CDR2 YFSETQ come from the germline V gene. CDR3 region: CASSLWENAEAFF. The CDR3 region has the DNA TGCGCCAGCAGCTTGTGGGAGAACGCTGAAGCTTTCTTT.

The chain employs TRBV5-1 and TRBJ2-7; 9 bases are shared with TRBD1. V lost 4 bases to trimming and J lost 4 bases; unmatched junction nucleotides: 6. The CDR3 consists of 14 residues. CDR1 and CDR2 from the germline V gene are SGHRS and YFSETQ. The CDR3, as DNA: TGCGCCAGCAGCGTTACAGGGGGCGCGTACGAGCAGTACTTC. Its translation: CASSVTGGAYEQYF.

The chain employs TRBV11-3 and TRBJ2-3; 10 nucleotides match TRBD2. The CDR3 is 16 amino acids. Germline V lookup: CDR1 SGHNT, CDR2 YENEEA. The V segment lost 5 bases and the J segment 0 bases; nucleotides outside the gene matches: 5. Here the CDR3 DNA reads TGTGCCAGCAGCGGAGCGGGAGGGCCTAGCACAGATACGCAGTATTTT. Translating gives CASSGAGGPSTDTQYF.

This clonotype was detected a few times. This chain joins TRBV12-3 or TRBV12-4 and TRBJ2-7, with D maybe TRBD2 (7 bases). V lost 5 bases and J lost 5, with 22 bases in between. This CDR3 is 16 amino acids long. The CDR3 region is CASSPPIFTGRDEQYF. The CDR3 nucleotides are TGTGCCAGCAGTCCACCAATTTTTACAGGGAGGGACGAGCAGTACTTC.

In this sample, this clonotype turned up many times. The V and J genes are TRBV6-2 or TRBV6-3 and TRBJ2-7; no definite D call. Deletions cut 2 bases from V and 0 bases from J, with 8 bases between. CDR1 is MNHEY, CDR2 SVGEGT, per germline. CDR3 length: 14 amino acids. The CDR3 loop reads CASSYPGSSYEQYF. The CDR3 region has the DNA TGTGCCAGCAGTTACCCAGGAAGCTCCTACGAGCAGTACTTC.

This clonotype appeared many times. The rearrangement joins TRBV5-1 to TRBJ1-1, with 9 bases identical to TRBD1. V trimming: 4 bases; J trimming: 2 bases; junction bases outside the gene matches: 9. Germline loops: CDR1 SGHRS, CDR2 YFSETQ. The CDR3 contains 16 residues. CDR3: CASSPQTGGANTEAFF. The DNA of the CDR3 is TGCGCCAGCAGCCCACAAACAGGGGGCGCAAACACTGAAGCTTTCTTT. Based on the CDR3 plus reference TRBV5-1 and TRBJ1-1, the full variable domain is KAGVTQTPRYLIKTRGQQVTLSCSPISGHRSVSWYQQTPGQGLQFLFEYFSETQRNKGNFPGRFSGRQFSNSRSEMNVSTLELGDSALYLCASSPQTGGANTEAFFGQGTRLTVV.

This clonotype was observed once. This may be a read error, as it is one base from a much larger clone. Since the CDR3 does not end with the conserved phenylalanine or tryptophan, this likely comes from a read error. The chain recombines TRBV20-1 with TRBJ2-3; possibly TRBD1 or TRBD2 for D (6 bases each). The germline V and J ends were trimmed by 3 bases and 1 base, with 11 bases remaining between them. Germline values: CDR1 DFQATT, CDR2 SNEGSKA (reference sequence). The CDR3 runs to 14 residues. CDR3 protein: CSASRRGRTDTQYS. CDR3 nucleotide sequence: TGCAGTGCTAGTCGTCGGGGGCGCACAGATACGCAGTATTCT.

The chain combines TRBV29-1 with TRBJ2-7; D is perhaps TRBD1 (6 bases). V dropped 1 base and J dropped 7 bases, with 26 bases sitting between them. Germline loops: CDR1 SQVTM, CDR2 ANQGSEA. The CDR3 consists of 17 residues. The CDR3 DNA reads TGCAGCGTTGAAGTGGGCAGGGGTAACCCACCTACGGAAGAGCAGTACTTC. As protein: CSVEVGRGNPPTEEQYF.

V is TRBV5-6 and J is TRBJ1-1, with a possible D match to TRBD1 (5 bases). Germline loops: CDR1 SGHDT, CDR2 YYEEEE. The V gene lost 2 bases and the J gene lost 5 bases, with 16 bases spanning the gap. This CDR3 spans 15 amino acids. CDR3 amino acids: CASSFITGGWTEAFF. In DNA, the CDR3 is TGTGCCAGCAGCTTTATTACGGGGGGATGGACTGAAGCTTTCTTT.

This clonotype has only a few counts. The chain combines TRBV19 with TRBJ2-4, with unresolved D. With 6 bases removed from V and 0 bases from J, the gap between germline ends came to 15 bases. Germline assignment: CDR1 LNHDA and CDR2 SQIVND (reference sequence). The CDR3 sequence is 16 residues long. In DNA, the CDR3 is TGTGCCAGTAGCCAACTGAGCGTCCTAGCCAAAAACATTCAGTACTTC. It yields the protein CASSQLSVLAKNIQYF.

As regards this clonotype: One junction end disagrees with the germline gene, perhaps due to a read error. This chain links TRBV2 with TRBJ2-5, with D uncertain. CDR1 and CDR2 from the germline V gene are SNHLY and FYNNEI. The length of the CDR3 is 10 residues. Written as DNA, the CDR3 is TGTGCCAGCAGCGAAGAGACCCAGTACTTC. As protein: CASSEETQYF.